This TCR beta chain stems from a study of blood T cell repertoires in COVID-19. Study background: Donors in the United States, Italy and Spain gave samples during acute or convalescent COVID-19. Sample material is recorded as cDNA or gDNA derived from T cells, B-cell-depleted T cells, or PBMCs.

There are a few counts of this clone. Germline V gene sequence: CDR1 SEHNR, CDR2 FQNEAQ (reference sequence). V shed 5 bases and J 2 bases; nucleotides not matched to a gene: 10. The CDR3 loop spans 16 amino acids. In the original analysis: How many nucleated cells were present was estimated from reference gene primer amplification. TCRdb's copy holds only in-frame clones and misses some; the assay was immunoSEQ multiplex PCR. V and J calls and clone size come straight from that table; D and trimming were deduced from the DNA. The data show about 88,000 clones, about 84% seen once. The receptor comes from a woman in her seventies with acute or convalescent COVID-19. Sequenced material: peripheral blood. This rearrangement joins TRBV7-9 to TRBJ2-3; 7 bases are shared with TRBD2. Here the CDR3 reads CASSPQLAPYTDTQYF. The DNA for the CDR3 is TGTGCCAGCAGCCCCCAACTAGCGCCTTACACAGATACGCAGTATTTT.